This T cell receptor (beta chain) was captured in a study of cytomegalovirus exposure and HLA in healthy donors. The study, taken as a whole, reports: Presence/absence analyses rested on an assumption that sequencing depth was roughly uniform across donors. As a later analysis showed, a missense DCLRE1C variant was linked to trimming of TCR beta V- and J-genes. Sequencing likely caused a cluster of highly shared sequence variants. Per a prior analysis, the majority of TCR beta V segments were productive roughly 87% or roughly 30% of the time.

Trimming removed 0 bases from V and 3 bases from J; junction bases left unmatched: 13. CDR1 is WNHNN and CDR2 is SYGVQD in the germline V gene (reference sequence). This CDR3 is 19 amino acids long. Details on this clone: Its antigen is undetermined.

PCR employed 60 Vbeta and 13 Jbeta primers. The protocol was immunoSEQ multiplex PCR, while the TCRdb copy is restricted to in-frame clones and leaves out a portion. The table records 95,000 to 100,000 clones, less than 80% of them present only once. This receptor was obtained from a man in his forties in good health and CMV-seronegative. The chain recombines TRBV10-1 with TRBJ2-3, with TRBD1 identical over 9 bases. The sequenced sample consisted of PBMCs. The CDR3 reads CASSESADRGFRLTDTQYF. CDR3 coding DNA: TGCGCCAGCAGTGAGTCGGCGGACAGGGGCTTCCGACTAACAGATACGCAGTATTTT.